This T cell receptor beta chain derives from a study of regulatory T cells in long-lasting Graves disease. Regarding time point: newly diagnosed GD, antithyroid drugs for less than 3 months. RNA isolated from PBMCs was used to make the TCR library. To make TCR beta libraries, researchers used iRepertoire HTBI primers and Arm-PCR of CDR3 regions. TCRdb re-analysed the multiplex PCR reads in MiXCR, keeping a single row per CDR3 protein. The sample comprises roughly 350,000 distinct CDR3 sequences, around 15% of which are singletons, and 20% to 25% rests with the top ten. This CDR3 spans 14 amino acids. Trimming removed 4 bases at V and 2 bases at J, with 11 bases between. This clonotype has ten or more counts. This sample also appeared in a second study, on T cells in Graves' hyperthyroidism and ophthalmopathy.

The J gene is TRBJ1-2, the V gene TRBV12-3 or TRBV12-4; D gene uncertain. Sample: peripheral blood mononuclear cells (PBMCs), taken at new diagnosis, from a patient treated with antithyroid drugs. This receptor was obtained from a woman aged 18 to 35 with Graves disease. CDR3 DNA: TGTGCCAGCAGTTCCTCGACAAGAAACTATGGCTACACCTTC. It encodes CASSSSTRNYGYTF.